This T cell receptor (beta chain) is from a study of response to subunit inactivated influenza vaccine. Notes on the study in general: Authors suggested that a seasonal influenza vaccination recruits few new T cells each time.

This clonotype has a handful of counts. No antigen is known for it. CDR1 is LGHDT, CDR2 YNNKEL, per germline (reference sequence). Trimming pared 7 bases from V and 3 bases from J, leaving 12 bases between. The CDR3 contains 13 residues. One entry per CDR3 protein results from TCRdb running MiXCR on the RT-PCR reads. The repertoire holds a few hundred thousand distinct CDR3 sequences, with 10% to 15% as singletons. This specimen was non-naive T cells sorted from PBMCs, taken about 14 days before vaccination. The receptor's source is a man in his forties or fifties who received an inactivated influenza vaccine. The chain employs TRBV3-1 and TRBJ1-1; D possibly corresponds to TRBD1 (5 bases). The CDR3 sequence: CASTRVPDTEAFF. CDR3 nucleotide sequence: TGTGCCAGCACCAGGGTTCCGGACACTGAAGCTTTCTTT. Full variable domain (remainder filled in from reference TRBV3-1 and TRBJ1-1): DTAVSQTPKYLVTQMGNDKSIKCEQNLGHDTMYWYKQDSKKFLKIMFSYNNKELIINETVPNRFSPKSPDKAHLNLHINSLELGDSAVYFCASTRVPDTEAFFGQGTRLTVV.